The T cell receptor beta chain under discussion was sequenced for a study of T cells after yellow fever vaccination. The CDR3 length is 16 residues. CDR1 is SGHVS, CDR2 FNYEAQ, per germline. Germline trimming cut 1 base from V and 2 bases from J; bases unmatched to any gene: 3. This clonotype came up a few times. Its antigen is not identified. Study findings and constraints: Peaking on day 5 versus 15, the secondary response was faster but weaker. From the bulk population, abundant clonotypes could contaminate and appear within FACS-sorted repertoires.

They built TCR cDNA with 5'RACE template switching, a step that put in a universal primer site and UMIs. Via MiXCR, TCRdb re-called the 5' RACE reads, giving one row per CDR3 protein. Counted here are 200,000 or so distinct CDR3 sequences, roughly 6.2% occurring once; the ten biggest clones make up 1% to 1.2%. The V call is TRBV7-6, the J call TRBJ2-1; 9 nucleotides align to TRBD2. This clonotype was sampled from a man aged 25-45 years who received the YFV17D yellow fever vaccine. The sample was CD4+ T cells sorted from PBMCs, taken on the day of the yellow fever booster vaccination. CDR3: CASSLVGGRAYNEQFF. As DNA, the CDR3 is TGTGCCAGCAGCTTAGTTGGCGGGAGGGCCTACAATGAGCAGTTCTTC.